The 29 T cell receptor beta chains below come from one sample, sequenced in a study of cytomegalovirus exposure and HLA in healthy donors. It was with 60 Vbeta and 13 Jbeta primers that the PCR ran. Produced via immunoSEQ multiplex PCR; TCRdb's table is partial and in-frame only. The table for this sample gives just over 200,000 clones. Sequencing input: PBMCs. The receptors shown here come from a girl aged 2-9 years in good health and CMV-seropositive.

CDR3 DNA: TGTGCCAGCAGTTTATCTACAGGGGGCCTGGCCAAAAACATTCAGTACTTC. Amino acids: CASSLSTGGLAKNIQYF. This chain uses TRBV28 with TRBJ2-4, with TRBD1 matching over 9 bases. Trimming removed 1 base from V and 1 base from J; junction bases left unmatched: 5. This CDR3 contains 17 residues. Germline lookup yields CDR1 MDHEN and CDR2 SYDVKM.

The chain has TRBV10-1 and TRBJ2-1; TRBD1 aligns across 7 bases. Germline CDR1 is WNHNN and CDR2 is SYGVQD (reference sequence). The CDR3 spans 14 residues. The V segment lost 3 bases and the J segment 10 bases; nucleotides outside the gene matches: 9. CDR3: CASSDRGLPQEQFF. CDR3 DNA: TGCGCCAGCAGTGATAGGGGGCTCCCACAGGAGCAGTTCTTC.

This chain connects TRBV5-1 to TRBJ1-4; D possibly corresponds to TRBD1 (5 bases). V was cut by 2 bases and J by 5 bases, with 10 bases left in between. Germline loops: CDR1 SGHRS, CDR2 YFSETQ. This CDR3 is built from 14 residues. The CDR3 DNA reads TGCGCCAGCAGCTTAGGGGCCCAAAATGAAAAACTGTTTTTT. Its protein product is CASSLGAQNEKLFF.

The gene calls are TRBV5-1 and TRBJ2-7, with TRBD2 matching 8 bases. The CDR3 is 17 amino acids. From germline, CDR1 is SGHRS and CDR2 YFSETQ. With 4 bases clipped from V and 3 bases from J, the junction kept 15 bases outside the gene matches. The CDR3, as DNA: TGCGCCAGCAGCGGGGCGACCCGGACTAGCCGGAACTACGAGCAGTACTTC. Translating it yields CASSGATRTSRNYEQYF.

The chain combines TRBV28 with TRBJ2-7; D possibly corresponds to TRBD1 (6 bases). V dropped 10 bases and J dropped 3 bases, with 22 bases sitting between them. The CDR3 loop spans 15 amino acids. Germline V CDR1 and CDR2: MDHEN, SYDVKM. CDR3 region: CATTPAGTPNYEQYF. DNA of the CDR3: TGTGCCACCACCCCAGCTGGGACACCAAACTACGAGCAGTACTTC.

The chain couples TRBV15 to TRBJ2-7; 11 bases line up with TRBD2. After removal of 1 base from V and 7 bases from J, the junction contained 6 bases not matched to a gene. This CDR3 is built from 15 residues. CDR1 is LNHNV, CDR2 YYDKDF, per germline (reference sequence). The CDR3: CATSRGTSGLREQYF. The DNA for the CDR3 is TGTGCCACCAGCAGAGGGACTAGCGGGCTGCGGGAGCAGTACTTC. Combining the CDR3 with reference TRBV15 and TRBJ2-7 gives the whole variable domain DAMVIQNPRYQVTQFGKPVTLSCSQTLNHNVMYWYQQKSSQAPKLLFHYYDKDFNNEADTPDNFQSRRPNTSFCFLDIRSPGLGDTAMYLCATSRGTSGLREQYFGPGTRLTVT.

The rearrangement uses TRBV7-8 and TRBJ1-1; TRBD1 might be the D (5 bases). This CDR3 comprises 18 residues. Trimming cost V 1 base and J 0 bases, with 18 bases left between them. In germline, CDR1 is SGHVS, CDR2 FQNEAQ. CDR3 protein: CASSLDPDSLLMNTEAFF. The CDR3 nucleotides are TGTGCCAGCAGCTTAGATCCCGACAGCTTATTAATGAACACTGAAGCTTTCTTT. Together with reference TRBV7-8 and TRBJ1-1, the CDR3 gives the full variable domain: GAGVSQSPRYKVAKRGQDVALRCDPISGHVSLFWYQQALGQGPEFLTYFQNEAQLDKSGLPSDRFFAERPEGSVSTLKIQRTQQEDSAVYLCASSLDPDSLLMNTEAFFGQGTRLTVV.

The rearrangement joins TRBV28 to TRBJ1-1; 9 nucleotides match TRBD1. The V and J ends lost 2 bases and 3 bases, in that order; junction bases with no gene match: 1. The germline CDR1 and CDR2 sequences are MDHEN and SYDVKM. This CDR3 is 14 amino acids long. CDR3 coding DNA: TGTGCCAGCAGTTTAGGACAGGGGTACACTGAAGCTTTCTTT. Its translation: CASSLGQGYTEAFF.

The chain is built from TRBV6-1 and TRBJ2-1; perhaps TRBD2 as D (5 bases). Looked up from germline, CDR1 is MNHNS and CDR2 is SASEGT. Trimming removed 3 bases at V and 7 bases at J, with 16 bases between. This CDR3 region has 15 residues. This CDR3 is CASSDLRGIPNEQFF. CDR3 nucleotides: TGTGCCAGCAGTGACCTGCGAGGGATCCCGAATGAGCAGTTCTTC.

The chain couples TRBV6-1 to TRBJ2-5; TRBD1 matches at 7 bases. Trimming removed 6 bases from V and 3 bases from J; junction bases left unmatched: 4. The V gene's germline CDR1 is MNHNS and CDR2 SASEGT. The CDR3 length is 13 residues. The CDR3, as DNA: TGTGCCAGCAGGAGACAGGGAGAAGAGACCCAGTACTTC. Protein sequence: CASRRQGEETQYF.

V usage is TRBV30 and J usage is TRBJ1-1, with 8 bases identical to TRBD1. From germline, CDR1 is GTSNPN and CDR2 SVGIG (reference sequence). Trimming cost V 0 bases and J 9 bases; bases outside gene matches: 9. This CDR3 contains 14 residues. The CDR3 nucleotides read TGTGCCTGGAGTGTAGTATCAGGGGGCGGGCAAGCTTTCTTT. Its protein product is CAWSVVSGGGQAFF.

The chain employs TRBV5-1 and TRBJ2-3; TRBD2 matches 8 bases. With 7 bases clipped from V and 1 base from J, the junction kept 8 bases outside the gene matches. The CDR3 contains 15 residues. Germline V gene data show CDR1 as SGHRS and CDR2 as YFSETQ. In nucleotides, the CDR3 is TGCGCCAGCCGACCGGGAGGGATCCGCACAGATACGCAGTATTTT. As protein: CASRPGGIRTDTQYF.

V gene TRBV6-1 combines with J gene TRBJ1-1; TRBD1 matches 8 bases. The junction had 12 bases not matched to a gene; V was cut back by 10 bases and J by 8 bases. From germline, CDR1 is MNHNS and CDR2 SASEGT. The length of the CDR3 is 13 residues. Here the CDR3 reads CATRPTGAPEAFF. CDR3 coding DNA: TGTGCCACAAGACCGACAGGGGCCCCAGAAGCTTTCTTT.

The V call is TRBV6-5, the J call TRBJ2-1, with a possible D match to TRBD1 (5 bases). Trimming removed 0 bases from V and 5 bases from J, with 11 bases in between. The length of the CDR3 is 15 residues. Germline V gene data show CDR1 as MNHEY and CDR2 as SVGAGI. The CDR3 nucleotides are TGTGCCAGCAGTTACTCCCTGCTGGGGCACAATGAGCAGTTCTTC. Protein product: CASSYSLLGHNEQFF.

The CDR3 loop is CASSPVRVLAGERGAEQYF. The CDR3 DNA reads as TGTGCCAGCAGCCCTGTAAGGGTACTAGCGGGAGAGAGAGGCGCCGAGCAGTACTTC. J is TRBJ2-7 and V is TRBV27; 11 bases are a match to TRBD2. This CDR3 comprises 19 residues. The trim removed 6 bases at V and 6 bases at J, leaving 22 bases unmatched. CDR1 and CDR2 (germline): MNHEY, SMNVEV (reference sequence).

The chain combines TRBV11-2 with TRBJ2-7; D is unresolved. This CDR3 spans 15 amino acids. Trimming shortened V by 0 bases and J by 3 bases, and 12 bases separated the two germline ends. Germline V CDR1 and CDR2: SGHAT, FQNNGV. In DNA form, the CDR3 reads TGTGCCAGCAGCTTAGATCTAATAGAATTCTACGAGCAGTACTTC. This encodes CASSLDLIEFYEQYF.

The chain is built from TRBV29-1 and TRBJ2-1; 14 bases align to TRBD2. With V trimmed by 6 bases and J by 4 bases, 5 bases remained unmatched. CDR1 is SQVTM, CDR2 ANQGSEA, per germline. The CDR3 length is 15 residues. This CDR3 is CSVRTSGRQYNEQFF. The CDR3 DNA reads TGCAGCGTGAGGACTAGCGGGAGGCAATACAATGAGCAGTTCTTC.

This chain joins TRBV19 and TRBJ1-2; D remains unclear. In germline, CDR1 is LNHDA, CDR2 SQIVND (reference sequence). The CDR3 loop spans 15 amino acids. V lost 6 bases, J lost 4 bases, and 18 bases lay in between. The CDR3 region is CASSGLEATVYGYTF. The DNA of the CDR3 is TGTGCCAGTAGCGGTCTCGAGGCCACCGTCTATGGCTACACCTTC.

J is TRBJ1-2 and V is TRBV27; 11 bases match TRBD1. The CDR3 runs 13 residues. The V and J ends lost 9 bases and 6 bases, in that order; junction bases with no gene match: 6. Germline values: CDR1 MNHEY, CDR2 SMNVEV (reference sequence). The CDR3 nucleotides read TGTGCCAGTCGGGACAGGGGGATTCATGGCTACACCTTC. Amino acid sequence: CASRDRGIHGYTF.

The V gene is TRBV7-2, the J gene TRBJ2-1, with 9 bases aligning to TRBD2. V trimming: 3 bases; J trimming: 10 bases; junction bases outside the gene matches: 1. Germline lookup yields CDR1 SGHTA and CDR2 FQGNSA. The CDR3 has 12 residues. The CDR3 loop is CASSFGTSEQFF. CDR3 coding DNA: TGTGCCAGCAGCTTCGGGACTAGCGAGCAGTTCTTC.

The chain joins TRBV11-2 to TRBJ2-1, with 8 bases fitting TRBD2. There are 15 residues in the CDR3. In germline, CDR1 is SGHAT, CDR2 FQNNGV. J lost 9 bases, V lost 1 base, and 8 bases had no gene match. In nucleotides, the CDR3 is TGTGCCAGCAGCTTAGTACCGGGGGGGTTTACTGAGCAGTTCTTC. Translated, it gives CASSLVPGGFTEQFF. The variable domain in full, completed from reference TRBV11-2 and TRBJ2-1, reads EAGVAQSPRYKIIEKRQSVAFWCNPISGHATLYWYQQILGQGPKLLIQFQNNGVVDDSQLPKDRFSAERLKGVDSTLKIQPAKLEDSAVYLCASSLVPGGFTEQFFGPGTRLTVL.

This chain connects TRBV2 to TRBJ2-2; 8 nucleotides line up with TRBD1. Germline V gives CDR1 SNHLY, CDR2 FYNNEI. The length of the CDR3 is 14 residues. After removal of 7 bases from V and 4 bases from J, the junction contained 5 bases not matched to a gene. The CDR3 DNA reads TGTGCCAGCACCCCGGACAGGGTCACCGGGGAGCTGTTTTTT. This codes for CASTPDRVTGELFF.

The rearrangement links TRBV29-1 to TRBJ1-3; D remains ambiguous. CDR1 is SQVTM, CDR2 ANQGSEA, per germline. The ends were cut back, 6 bases at V and 0 bases at J, with 12 bases in the middle. This CDR3 contains 14 residues. Written as DNA, the CDR3 is TGCAGCGTGAACACAGAGCTCTCTGGAAACACCATATATTTT. Its translation is CSVNTELSGNTIYF.

The V call is TRBV13, the J call TRBJ2-7; 10 nucleotides align to TRBD2. Trimming took 0 bases from V and 3 from J; bases not matched to a gene: 2. From germline, CDR1 is PRHDT and CDR2 FYEKMQ (reference sequence). The CDR3 covers 15 residues. The CDR3 protein is CASSLGLAGLYEQYF. The CDR3 DNA reads TGTGCCAGCAGCTTAGGACTAGCGGGACTCTACGAGCAGTACTTC.

The J gene is TRBJ2-1, the V gene TRBV19, with TRBD1 matching 9 bases. The CDR3 length is 16 residues. Germline CDR1 is LNHDA and CDR2 is SQIVND (reference sequence). V was clipped by 5 bases and J by 4 bases; unmatched bases: 9. The CDR3 reads CASSLPDRGAYNEQFF. As DNA, the CDR3 is TGTGCCAGTAGTCTCCCAGACAGGGGGGCTTACAATGAGCAGTTCTTC.

This chain uses TRBV11-2 with TRBJ2-7; D perhaps matches TRBD2 (7 bases). From germline, CDR1 is SGHAT and CDR2 FQNNGV. V lost 1 base, J lost 2 bases, and 9 bases lay in between. The CDR3 sequence is 14 residues long. Here the CDR3 reads CASSLGGGAYEQYF. CDR3 sequence (DNA): TGTGCCAGCAGCTTAGGGGGGGGCGCCTACGAGCAGTACTTC.

The chain joins TRBV6-5 to TRBJ2-6; maybe TRBD2 (5 bases). The V gene's germline CDR1 is MNHEY and CDR2 SVGAGI. Trimming cost V 0 bases and J 2 bases, with 8 bases left between them. The length of the CDR3 is 16 residues. In nucleotides, the CDR3 is TGTGCCAGCAGTTACTCCGGGGATCCTGGGGCCAACGTCCTGACTTTC. Translation: CASSYSGDPGANVLTF.

The CDR3, as DNA: TGTGCCAGCAGTCCCCCGGGACAGGCAAGCTCTGGGGCCAACGTCCTGACTTTC. Its translation is CASSPPGQASSGANVLTF. The rearrangement links TRBV28 to TRBJ2-6, with 8 bases matching TRBD1. CDR3 size: 18 residues. The V gene's germline CDR1 is MDHEN and CDR2 SYDVKM. V shed 5 bases and J 0 bases; nucleotides not matched to a gene: 9.

This chain links TRBV27 with TRBJ1-2; TRBD1 is a possible D gene (6 bases). V dropped 6 bases and J dropped 4 bases, with 12 bases sitting between them. The CDR3 is 13 residues long. Germline CDR1 and CDR2: MNHEY and SMNVEV (reference sequence). Here the CDR3 reads CASRLSGVYGYTF. The CDR3 coding sequence is TGTGCCAGCAGACTATCAGGGGTCTATGGCTACACCTTC.